These 10 T cell receptor beta chains originate from one sample sequenced in a study of shared clonotypes between healthy human individuals. Assay used: immunoSEQ multiplex PCR; TCRdb lists only in-frame clones, some missing. The table records some 2.4 million clones, more than 85% of them present only once. Sample: naive CD4+ T cells from PBMCs. Regarding subset: CD45RA+ positively selected. These TCRs come from a man between 18 and 35 years old in good health. Some clones in this sample may be carry-over from other donors' samples.

The V gene is TRBV28, the J gene TRBJ1-2, with D unclear. This CDR3 is 13 amino acids long. V gave up 6 bases and J gave up 2 bases, with 10 bases separating them. Per germline, CDR1 MDHEN and CDR2 SYDVKM. CDR3 region: CASSPAANYGYTF. CDR3 DNA: TGTGCCAGCAGCCCGGCCGCGAACTATGGCTACACCTTC.

The V call is TRBV5-3, the J call TRBJ1-5; 7 bases map to TRBD1. TRBV5-3 qualifies as an ORF whose function is uncertain. Unmatched junction bases numbered 11, after V lost 2 bases and J lost 0 bases. The CDR3 spans 18 residues. For the CDR3, the DNA is TGTGCCAGAAGCTTAACGGGACAGCACGCATATAGCAATCAGCCCCAGCATTTT. It yields the protein CARSLTGQHAYSNQPQHF.

The chain couples TRBV28 to TRBJ1-3; the D gene is possibly TRBD1 (6 bases). V lost 6 bases and J lost 7, with 19 bases in between. Per the germline V gene, CDR1 is MDHEN and CDR2 is SYDVKM. This CDR3 is 15 amino acids long. CDR3: CASSTSTGLSNTIYF. CDR3 DNA sequence: TGTGCCAGCAGCACTTCGACAGGTTTGTCGAACACCATATATTTT. Supplemented by reference TRBV28 and TRBJ1-3, the full variable domain reads DVKVTQSSRYLVKRTGEKVFLECVQDMDHENMFWYRQDPGLGLRLIYFSYDVKMKEKGDIPEGYSVSREKKERFSLILESASTNQTSMYLCASSTSTGLSNTIYFGEGSWLTVV.

This clone was counted between two and nine times. The chain is built from TRBV28 and TRBJ1-1; D gene unclear. This CDR3 is 12 amino acids long. Trimming shortened V by 3 bases and J by 3 bases, and 5 bases separated the two germline ends. Germline CDR1 and CDR2: MDHEN and SYDVKM. In DNA form, the CDR3 reads TGTGCCAGCAGTTTCGAAGACACTGAAGCTTTCTTT. It translates to CASSFEDTEAFF. Full variable domain (remainder filled in from reference TRBV28 and TRBJ1-1): DVKVTQSSRYLVKRTGEKVFLECVQDMDHENMFWYRQDPGLGLRLIYFSYDVKMKEKGDIPEGYSVSREKKERFSLILESASTNQTSMYLCASSFEDTEAFFGQGTRLTVV.

This clone has just a few counts. The V call is TRBV2, the J call TRBJ1-1; D call uncertain. The CDR3 length is 12 residues. CDR1 SNHLY and CDR2 FYNNEI come from the germline V gene. V lost 6 bases and J 7 bases, leaving 12 bases between the germline ends. The CDR3 DNA sequence: TGTGCCAGCAGAGCTCTCTCTGTTGAAGCTTTCTTT. This codes for CASRALSVEAFF.

CDR3 residues: CASSPSGSTDTQYF. Written as DNA, the CDR3 is TGTGCCAGCAGCCCTAGCGGGAGCACAGATACGCAGTATTTT. The V and J genes are TRBV5-5 and TRBJ2-3; 8 bases are shared with TRBD2. V dropped 4 bases and J dropped 0; count of bases not matched to a gene: 1. The CDR3 loop spans 14 amino acids. CDR1 is SGHKS, CDR2 YYEKEE, per germline (reference sequence).

J is TRBJ1-5 and V is TRBV5-8; 7 nucleotides line up with TRBD1. V was clipped by 1 base and J by 6 bases; unmatched bases: 7. This CDR3 region has 15 residues. Germline assignment: CDR1 SGHTS and CDR2 YDEGEE. The CDR3 nucleotides are TGTGCCAGCAGCTTGCTGCAGGGGGTCAGTCAGCCCCAGCATTTT. Translation: CASSLLQGVSQPQHF.

The chain employs TRBV28 and TRBJ2-4, with a possible D match to TRBD1 (6 bases). The CDR3 length is 16 residues. Germline CDR1 reads MDHEN; CDR2 reads SYDVKM. The germline V and J ends were trimmed by 3 bases and 0 bases, with 12 bases remaining between them. CDR3 amino acids: CASSLPGQLAKNIQYF. The DNA for the CDR3 is TGTGCCAGCAGTTTGCCGGGACAACTAGCCAAAAACATTCAGTACTTC.

The V gene is TRBV11-2, the J gene TRBJ2-3, with a tentative D call TRBD1 (6 bases). This CDR3 is built from 13 residues. Per the germline V gene, CDR1 is SGHAT and CDR2 is FQNNGV. Trimming took 2 bases from V and 11 from J, leaving 14 bases between them. This chain's CDR3 is CASSLSYAGEQYF. CDR3 DNA sequence: TGTGCCAGCAGCTTATCGTATGCAGGGGAGCAGTATTTT.

This clone showed up just a few times. This rearrangement joins TRBV27 to TRBJ1-2; D possibly corresponds to TRBD1 (6 bases). The CDR3 covers 14 residues. V was trimmed by 3 bases and J by 2 bases, leaving 10 bases between them. Germline values: CDR1 MNHEY, CDR2 SMNVEV (reference sequence). CDR3 bases: TGTGCCAGCAGTTTGACAGGTCTAAACTATGGCTACACCTTC. Encoded protein: CASSLTGLNYGYTF.